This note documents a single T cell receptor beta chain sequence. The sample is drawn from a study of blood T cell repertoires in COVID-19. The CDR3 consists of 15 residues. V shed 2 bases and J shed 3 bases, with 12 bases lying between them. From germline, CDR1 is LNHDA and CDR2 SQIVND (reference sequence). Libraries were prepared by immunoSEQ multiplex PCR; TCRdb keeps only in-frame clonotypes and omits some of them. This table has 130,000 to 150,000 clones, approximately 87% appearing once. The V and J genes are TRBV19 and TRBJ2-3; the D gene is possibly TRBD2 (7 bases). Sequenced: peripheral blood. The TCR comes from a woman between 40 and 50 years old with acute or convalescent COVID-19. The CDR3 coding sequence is TGTGCCAGTAGTATAAGCGGGGACAAGACAGATACGCAGTATTTT. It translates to CASSISGDKTDTQYF.